This TCR beta chain derives from a study of tumor-infiltrating lymphocytes in primary liver carcinoma (dated by TCRdb to 2016 to 2017). Looking at the study overall: Surgical resection was performed in China between November 2015 and early 2016 on about five patients with histopathologically diagnosed primary liver carcinoma. A total of some 35 specimens from 5 patients went through TCRbeta repertoire sequencing, namely 25 tumor regions, 5 adjacent noncancerous liver tissues and 5 peripheral blood samples. Roughly 3.5 to 7.5 million productive TCRbeta reads were obtained per sample, and no significant difference in read depth was found between tissue types. High reproducibility was observed for the technical replicate repertoires, with mean shared-clone rates approximately 0.92 and correlation coefficients above 0.95. Of the five patients, three men and two women aged 30 to 69 years, four had hepatocellular carcinoma and one had combined HCC and intrahepatic cholangiocarcinoma. Tumors of the five patients were stage T1-T3 N0M0 with maximum diameters of roughly 4.2 to 11 cm. Across five regions of each liver tumor, along with adjacent normal tissue and blood, the study brought together TCRbeta repertoire sequencing, expression microarrays and whole-exome sequencing. What the research found in general, with its limitations: A significantly larger repertoire fraction was made up by the top 250 clones in tumors than in blood (p = 0.039). Only 4 or 5 patients were included in the study, and the authors note that the findings should be validated in a larger study. Because the samples were bulk and unsorted, CD4+ and CD8+ T cell repertoires could not be compared. Pairs of tumor regions showed greater repertoire overlap (mean roughly 36%) than tumor-adjacent pairs (approximately 17%) or tumor-blood pairs (about 14%), which is consistent with antigen-driven expansion. Because only the TCR beta chain was sequenced and unpaired alpha chains were not captured, true repertoire diversity is likely underestimated.

This clonotype has ten or more counts. Its antigen remains unidentified. Qualities for individual bases were not recorded, and no much larger clone is one base off. TCRbeta-specific cDNA was reverse-transcribed from roughly 500 ng total RNA using a constant-region primer and ProtoScript II reverse transcriptase. TCRbeta libraries were built with three nested multiplex PCR rounds, a slightly modified ARM-PCR procedure. Multiplex TRBV1-TRBV30 forward primers and a Cbeta reverse primer were used in the first two PCR rounds, each of which was run for roughly 10 cycles. Sample barcodes and Illumina adapters were added in a final 25-cycle PCR using Deep VentR polymerase. Before sequencing, amplicons between 200 and 500 bp were purified from gel using a QIAquick gel extraction kit. An Illumina HiSeq 2500 was used to sequence the TCRbeta amplicons with 250-bp paired-end reads. The source study handled its data this way. Trimmomatic v0.33 was used to quality-trim the reads, and FLASH v1.2.11 was used to merge paired reads so that full CDR3 sequences could be recovered. V, D and J germline segments were assigned to the rearranged TCRbeta sequences using MiGEC v1.2.1b. Clonotype statistics, along with Shannon-Wiener diversity indices, were calculated using VDJtools v1.0.0. To reduce sampling bias, subsequent analyses other than the diversity analysis used only the 250 most abundant clonotypes in each sample. TCRdb reran the public reads through fastp at Q25 and MiXCR, keeping productive beta chains. All rows with the same CDR3 protein become a single entry with the most common DNA and genes. TCRdb's processing, not the authors' own work, is the source of the V and J calls. The sample table lists around 210,000 distinct CDR3 sequences, 65% of them with a count of one. The top ten clonotypes cover 7% to 8.5% of the sample.

CDR1 and CDR2 (WNHNN, SYGVQD) derive from the germline V gene (reference sequence). Compared with germline, V lacks 3 bases and J lacks 7 bases; bases without a gene match: 10. From the cysteine up to the phenylalanine, the CDR3 has a length of 15 residues. Just the 45-base CDR3 DNA is kept, in frame starting at base 1. Blood RNA was extracted from unsorted whole blood with TRIzol reagent; germline DNA came from the DNeasy Blood & Tissue kit. Chronic HBV infection was present in the patients, and the patients were treatment-naive at sampling. About 4 milliliters of peripheral blood were collected into K2EDTA tubes before surgery.

Recombination joined TRBV10-1 with TRBJ2-3; 7 central bases correspond to TRBD2. The sequence was obtained from a woman aged 60-75 years with primary liver carcinoma and hepatitis B virus infection. Sequenced input: peripheral blood. The CDR3 region has the sequence CASSEGLAEGNTQYF. The base sequence is TGCGCCAGCAGTGAAGGTCTAGCGGAGGGGAATACGCAGTATTTT.